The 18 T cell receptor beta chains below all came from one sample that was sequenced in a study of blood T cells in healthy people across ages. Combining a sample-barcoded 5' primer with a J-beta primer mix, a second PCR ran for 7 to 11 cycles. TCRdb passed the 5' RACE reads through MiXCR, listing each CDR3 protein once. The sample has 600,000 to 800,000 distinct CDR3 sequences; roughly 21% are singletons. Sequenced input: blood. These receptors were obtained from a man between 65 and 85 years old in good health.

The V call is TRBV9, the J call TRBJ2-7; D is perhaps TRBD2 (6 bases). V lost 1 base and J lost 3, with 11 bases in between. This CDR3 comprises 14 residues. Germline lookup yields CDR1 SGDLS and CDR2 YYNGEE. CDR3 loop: CASSVRGNDYEQYF. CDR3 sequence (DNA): TGTGCCAGCAGCGTACGCGGGAATGACTACGAGCAGTACTTC.

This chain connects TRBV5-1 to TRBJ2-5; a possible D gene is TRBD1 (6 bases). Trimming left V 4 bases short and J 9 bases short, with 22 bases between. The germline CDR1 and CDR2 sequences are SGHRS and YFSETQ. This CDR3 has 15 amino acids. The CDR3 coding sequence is TGCGCCAGCAGCCAGGGCTTAGGGGGTTCCGGGGCCCAGTACTTC. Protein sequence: CASSQGLGGSGAQYF.

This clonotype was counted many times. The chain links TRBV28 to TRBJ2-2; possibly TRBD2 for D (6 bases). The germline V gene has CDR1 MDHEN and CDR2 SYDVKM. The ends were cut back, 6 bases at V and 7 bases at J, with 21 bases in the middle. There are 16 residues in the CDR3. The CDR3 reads CASSPDSGRQFGELFF. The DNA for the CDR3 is TGTGCCAGCAGCCCAGATAGCGGCAGACAGTTCGGGGAGCTGTTTTTT.

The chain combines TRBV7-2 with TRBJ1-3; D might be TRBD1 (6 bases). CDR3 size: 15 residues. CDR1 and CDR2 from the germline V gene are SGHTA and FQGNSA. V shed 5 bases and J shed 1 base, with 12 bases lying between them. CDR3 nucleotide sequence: TGTGCCAGCAGCCTCCATACAGGGTCTGGAAACACCATATATTTT. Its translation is CASSLHTGSGNTIYF.

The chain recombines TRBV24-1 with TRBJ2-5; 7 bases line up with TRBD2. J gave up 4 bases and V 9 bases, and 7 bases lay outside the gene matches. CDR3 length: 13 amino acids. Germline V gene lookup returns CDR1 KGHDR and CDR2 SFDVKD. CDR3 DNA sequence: TGTGCCACCGCCGGGGAGGGACGAGAGACCCAGTACTTC. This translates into CATAGEGRETQYF.

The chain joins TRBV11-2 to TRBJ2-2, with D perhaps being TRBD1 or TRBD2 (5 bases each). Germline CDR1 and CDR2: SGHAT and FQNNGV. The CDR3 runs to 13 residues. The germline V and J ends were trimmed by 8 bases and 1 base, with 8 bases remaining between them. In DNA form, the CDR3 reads TGTGCCAGCGAGGGACGGAACACCGGGGAGCTGTTTTTT. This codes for CASEGRNTGELFF.

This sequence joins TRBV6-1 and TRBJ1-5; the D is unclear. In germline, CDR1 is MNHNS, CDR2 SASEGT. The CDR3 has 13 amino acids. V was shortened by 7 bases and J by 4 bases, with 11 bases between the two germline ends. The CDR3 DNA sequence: TGTGCCAGCACTGCTAGGGAAAATCAGCCCCAGCATTTT. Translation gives CASTARENQPQHF.

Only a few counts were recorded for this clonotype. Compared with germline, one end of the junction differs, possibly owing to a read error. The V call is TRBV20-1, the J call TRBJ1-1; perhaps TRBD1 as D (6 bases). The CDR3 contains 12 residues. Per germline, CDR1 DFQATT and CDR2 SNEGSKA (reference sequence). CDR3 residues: CSAGEGDTEAFF. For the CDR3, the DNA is TGCAGTGCTGGAGAGGGGGACACTGAAGCTTTCTTT.

The CDR3, as DNA: TGTGCCAGCAGCATACGGCCCTTAGCTGCGTACAATGAGCAGTTCTTC. The encoded protein is CASSIRPLAAYNEQFF. The rearrangement links TRBV14 to TRBJ2-1; D gene ambiguous. V dropped 5 bases and J dropped 4 bases, with 18 bases sitting between them. The CDR3 has 16 amino acids. The V gene's germline CDR1 is SGHDN and CDR2 FVKESK. The full variable domain, its missing parts supplied by reference TRBV14 and TRBJ2-1, is EAGVTQFPSHSVIEKGQTVTLRCDPISGHDNLYWYRRVMGKEIKFLLHFVKESKQDESGMPNNRFLAERTGGTYSTLKVQPAELEDSGVYFCASSIRPLAAYNEQFFGPGTRLTVL.

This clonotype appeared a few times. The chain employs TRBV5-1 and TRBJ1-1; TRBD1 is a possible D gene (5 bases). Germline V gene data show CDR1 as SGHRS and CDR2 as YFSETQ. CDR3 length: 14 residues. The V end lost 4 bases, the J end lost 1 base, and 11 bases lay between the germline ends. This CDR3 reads CASSPARGNTEAFF. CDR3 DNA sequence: TGCGCCAGCAGCCCCGCTAGGGGGAACACTGAAGCTTTCTTT.

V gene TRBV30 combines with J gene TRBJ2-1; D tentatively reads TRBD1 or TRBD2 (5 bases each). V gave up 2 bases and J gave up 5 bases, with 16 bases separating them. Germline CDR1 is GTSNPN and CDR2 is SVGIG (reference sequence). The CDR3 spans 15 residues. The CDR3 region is CAWSTGPGLNNEQFF. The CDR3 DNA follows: TGTGCCTGGAGTACCGGACCGGGGCTAAACAATGAGCAGTTCTTC.

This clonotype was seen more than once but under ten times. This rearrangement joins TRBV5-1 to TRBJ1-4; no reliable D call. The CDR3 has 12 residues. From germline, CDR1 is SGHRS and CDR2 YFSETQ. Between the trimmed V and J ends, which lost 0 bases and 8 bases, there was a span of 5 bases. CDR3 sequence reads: CASSLDGEKLFF. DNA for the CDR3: TGCGCCAGCAGCTTGGATGGGGAAAAACTGTTTTTT.

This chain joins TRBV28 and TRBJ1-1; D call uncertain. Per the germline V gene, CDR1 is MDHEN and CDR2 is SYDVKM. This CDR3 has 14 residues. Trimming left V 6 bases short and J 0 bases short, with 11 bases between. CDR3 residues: CASRKKGMNTEAFF. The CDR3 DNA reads TGTGCCAGCAGGAAAAAGGGCATGAACACTGAAGCTTTCTTT.

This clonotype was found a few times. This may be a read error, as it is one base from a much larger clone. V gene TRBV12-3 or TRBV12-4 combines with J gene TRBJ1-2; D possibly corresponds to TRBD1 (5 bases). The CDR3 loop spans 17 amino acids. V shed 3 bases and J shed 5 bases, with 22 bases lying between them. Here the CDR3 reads CASSFESFRQGGYGYTF. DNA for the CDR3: TGTGCCAGCAGTTTCGAGTCCTTTAGGCAGGGTGGGTATGGCTACACCTTC.

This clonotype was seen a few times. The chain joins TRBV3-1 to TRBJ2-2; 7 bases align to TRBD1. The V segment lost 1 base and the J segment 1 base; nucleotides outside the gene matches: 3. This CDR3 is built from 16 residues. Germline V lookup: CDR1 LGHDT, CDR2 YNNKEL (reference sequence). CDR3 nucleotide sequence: TGTGCCAGCAGCCAAGCCCCAGGGGGGAACACCGGGGAGCTGTTTTTT. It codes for CASSQAPGGNTGELFF.

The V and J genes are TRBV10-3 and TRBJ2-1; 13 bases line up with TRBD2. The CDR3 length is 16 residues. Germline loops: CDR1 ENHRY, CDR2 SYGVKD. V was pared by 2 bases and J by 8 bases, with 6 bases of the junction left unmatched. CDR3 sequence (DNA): TGTGCCATCAGTGAGCCCACTAGCGGGAGGGTGGATGAGCAGTTCTTC. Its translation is CAISEPTSGRVDEQFF.

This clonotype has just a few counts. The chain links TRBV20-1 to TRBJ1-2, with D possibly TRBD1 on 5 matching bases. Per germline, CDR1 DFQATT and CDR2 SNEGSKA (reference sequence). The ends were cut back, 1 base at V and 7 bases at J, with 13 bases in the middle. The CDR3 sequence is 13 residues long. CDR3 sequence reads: CSARGGGVSGYTF. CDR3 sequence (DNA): TGCAGTGCTAGAGGCGGGGGTGTAAGTGGCTACACCTTC.

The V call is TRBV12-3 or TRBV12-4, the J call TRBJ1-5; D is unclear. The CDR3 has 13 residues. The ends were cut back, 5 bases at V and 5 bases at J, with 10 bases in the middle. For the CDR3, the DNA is TGTGCCAGCAGTCCCCAAAGTGATCAGCCCCAGCATTTT. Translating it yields CASSPQSDQPQHF.